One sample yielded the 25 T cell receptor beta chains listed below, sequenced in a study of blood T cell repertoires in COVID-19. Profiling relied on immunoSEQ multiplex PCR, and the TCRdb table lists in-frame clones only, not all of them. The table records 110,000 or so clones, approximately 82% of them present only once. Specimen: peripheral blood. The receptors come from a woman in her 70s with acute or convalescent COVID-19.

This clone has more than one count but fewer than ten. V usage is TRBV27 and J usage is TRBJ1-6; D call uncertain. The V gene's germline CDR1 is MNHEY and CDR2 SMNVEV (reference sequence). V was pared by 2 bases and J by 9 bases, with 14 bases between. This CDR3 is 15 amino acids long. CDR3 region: CASSLGVEGSSPLHF. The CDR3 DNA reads TGTGCCAGCAGTTTAGGGGTGGAGGGAAGTTCACCCCTCCACTTT.

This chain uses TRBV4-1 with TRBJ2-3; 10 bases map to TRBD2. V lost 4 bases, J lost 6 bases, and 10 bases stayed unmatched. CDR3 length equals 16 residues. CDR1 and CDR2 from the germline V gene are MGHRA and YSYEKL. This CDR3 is CASSRSGGAMLDTQYF. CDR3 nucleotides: TGCGCCAGCAGCCGCAGCGGGGGGGCCATGTTGGATACGCAGTATTTT.

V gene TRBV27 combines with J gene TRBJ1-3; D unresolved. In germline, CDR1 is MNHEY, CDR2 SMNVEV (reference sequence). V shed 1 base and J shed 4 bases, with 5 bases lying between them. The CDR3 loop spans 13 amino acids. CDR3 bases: TGTGCCAGCAGTTTATTCCGGGGAAACACCATATATTTT. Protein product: CASSLFRGNTIYF.

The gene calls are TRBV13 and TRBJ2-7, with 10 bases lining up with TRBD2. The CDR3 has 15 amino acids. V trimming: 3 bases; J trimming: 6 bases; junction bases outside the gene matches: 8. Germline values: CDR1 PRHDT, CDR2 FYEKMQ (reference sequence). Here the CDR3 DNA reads TGTGCCAGCAGCTTTTCTAGCGGGAGCTATAGCGAGCAGTACTTC. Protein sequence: CASSFSSGSYSEQYF.

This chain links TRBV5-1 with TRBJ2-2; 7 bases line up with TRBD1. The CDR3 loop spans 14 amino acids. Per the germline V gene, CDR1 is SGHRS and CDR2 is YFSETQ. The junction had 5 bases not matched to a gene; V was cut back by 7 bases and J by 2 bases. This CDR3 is CASFRQGNTGELFF. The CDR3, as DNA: TGCGCCAGCTTCCGACAGGGTAACACCGGGGAGCTGTTTTTT.

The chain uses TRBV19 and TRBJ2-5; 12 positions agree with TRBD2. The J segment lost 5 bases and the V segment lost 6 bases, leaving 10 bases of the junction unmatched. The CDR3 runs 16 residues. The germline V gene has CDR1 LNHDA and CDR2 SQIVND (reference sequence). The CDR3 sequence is CASRQGLAGPRETQYF. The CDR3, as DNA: TGTGCCAGTAGGCAAGGACTAGCGGGGCCCCGGGAGACCCAGTACTTC.

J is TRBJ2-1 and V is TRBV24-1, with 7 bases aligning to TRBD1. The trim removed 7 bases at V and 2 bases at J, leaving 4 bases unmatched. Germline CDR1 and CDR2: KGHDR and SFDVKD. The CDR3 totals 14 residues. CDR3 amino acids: CATSPGQTYNEQFF. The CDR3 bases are TGTGCCACCAGCCCGGGACAGACCTACAATGAGCAGTTCTTC.

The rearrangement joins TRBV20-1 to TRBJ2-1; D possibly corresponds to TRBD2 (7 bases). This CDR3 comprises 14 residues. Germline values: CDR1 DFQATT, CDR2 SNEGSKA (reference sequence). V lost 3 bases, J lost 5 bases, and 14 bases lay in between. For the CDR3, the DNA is TGCAGTGCTAGTCGGGGGGCGGAAAACAATGAGCAGTTCTTC. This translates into CSASRGAENNEQFF.

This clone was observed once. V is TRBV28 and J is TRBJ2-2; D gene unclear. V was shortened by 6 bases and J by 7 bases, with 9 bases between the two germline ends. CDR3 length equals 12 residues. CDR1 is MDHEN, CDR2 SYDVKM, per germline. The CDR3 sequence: CASRKRIGELFF. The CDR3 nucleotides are TGTGCCAGCAGGAAGCGAATCGGGGAGCTGTTTTTT.

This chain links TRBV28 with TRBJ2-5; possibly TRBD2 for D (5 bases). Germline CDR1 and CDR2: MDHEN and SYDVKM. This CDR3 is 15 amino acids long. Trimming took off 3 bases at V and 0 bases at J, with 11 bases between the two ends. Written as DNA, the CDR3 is TGTGCCAGCAGTTTCTTACGGGGAAACCAAGAGACCCAGTACTTC. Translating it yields CASSFLRGNQETQYF.

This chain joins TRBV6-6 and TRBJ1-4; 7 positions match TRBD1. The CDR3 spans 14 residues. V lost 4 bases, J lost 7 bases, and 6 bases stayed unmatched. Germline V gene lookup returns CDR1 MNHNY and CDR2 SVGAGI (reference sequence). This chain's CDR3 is CASSLTGSGEKLFF. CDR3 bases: TGTGCCAGCAGTTTGACAGGGTCTGGTGAAAAACTGTTTTTT.

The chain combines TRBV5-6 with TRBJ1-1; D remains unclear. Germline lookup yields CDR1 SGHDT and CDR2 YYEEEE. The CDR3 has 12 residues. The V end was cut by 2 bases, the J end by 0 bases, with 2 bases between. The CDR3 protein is CASSFMNTEAFF. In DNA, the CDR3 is TGTGCCAGCAGCTTTATGAACACTGAAGCTTTCTTT.

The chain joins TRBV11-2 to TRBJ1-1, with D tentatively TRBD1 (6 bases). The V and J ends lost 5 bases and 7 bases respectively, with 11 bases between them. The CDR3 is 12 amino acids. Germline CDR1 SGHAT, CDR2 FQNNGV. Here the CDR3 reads CASSRRDNEAFF. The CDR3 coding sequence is TGTGCCAGCAGCCGCCGGGACAATGAAGCTTTCTTT.

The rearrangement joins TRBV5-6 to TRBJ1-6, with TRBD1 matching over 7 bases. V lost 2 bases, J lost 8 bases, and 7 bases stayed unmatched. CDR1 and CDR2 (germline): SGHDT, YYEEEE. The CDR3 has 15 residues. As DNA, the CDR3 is TGTGCCAGCAGCTTTCCCGACAGGGATTATTCACCCCTCCACTTT. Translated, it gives CASSFPDRDYSPLHF.

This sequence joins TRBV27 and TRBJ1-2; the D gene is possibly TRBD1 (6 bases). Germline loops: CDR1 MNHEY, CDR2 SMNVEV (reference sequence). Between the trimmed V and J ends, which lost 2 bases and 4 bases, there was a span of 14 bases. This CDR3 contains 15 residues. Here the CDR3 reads CASSLVGRGFYGYTF. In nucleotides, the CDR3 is TGTGCCAGCAGTTTAGTCGGCAGGGGATTCTATGGCTACACCTTC.

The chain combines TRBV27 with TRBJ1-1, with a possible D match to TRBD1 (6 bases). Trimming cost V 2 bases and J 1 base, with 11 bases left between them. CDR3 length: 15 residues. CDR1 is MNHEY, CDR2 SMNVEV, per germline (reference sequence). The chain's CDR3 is CASSLRGIGNTEAFF. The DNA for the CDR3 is TGTGCCAGCAGTTTAAGGGGGATCGGGAACACTGAAGCTTTCTTT.

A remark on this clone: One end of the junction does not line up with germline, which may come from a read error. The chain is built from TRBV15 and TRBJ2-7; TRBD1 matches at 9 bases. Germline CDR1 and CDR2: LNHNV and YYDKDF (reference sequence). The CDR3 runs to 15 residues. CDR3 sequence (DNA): TGTGCCACCAGCAGAGACGGGACAGGGTCCTCCGAGCAGTACTTC. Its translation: CATSRDGTGSSEQYF. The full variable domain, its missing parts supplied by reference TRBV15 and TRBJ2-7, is DAMVIQNPRYQVTQFGKPVTLSCSQTLNHNVMYWYQQKSSQAPKLLFHYYDKDFNNEADTPDNFQSRRPNTSFCFLDIRSPGLGDTAMYLCATSRDGTGSSEQYFGPGTRLTVT.

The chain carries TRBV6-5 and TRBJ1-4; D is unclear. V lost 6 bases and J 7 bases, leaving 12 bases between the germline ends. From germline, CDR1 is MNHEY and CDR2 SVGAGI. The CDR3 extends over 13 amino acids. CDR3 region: CASSPPGSEKLFF. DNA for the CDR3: TGTGCCAGCAGCCCCCCCGGGAGTGAAAAACTGTTTTTT.

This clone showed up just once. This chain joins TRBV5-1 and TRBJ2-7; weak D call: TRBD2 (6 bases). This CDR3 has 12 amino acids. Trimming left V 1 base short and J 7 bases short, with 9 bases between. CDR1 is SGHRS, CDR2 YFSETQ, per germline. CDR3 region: CASSLLGREQYF. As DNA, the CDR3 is TGCGCCAGCAGCTTGTTGGGGAGGGAGCAGTACTTC.

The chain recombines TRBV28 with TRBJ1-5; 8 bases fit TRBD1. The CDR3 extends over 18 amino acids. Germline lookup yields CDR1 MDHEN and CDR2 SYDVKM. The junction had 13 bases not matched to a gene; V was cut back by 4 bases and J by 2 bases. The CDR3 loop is CASSSTPRWTGRNQPQHF. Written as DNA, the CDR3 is TGTGCCAGCAGTTCGACCCCCCGCTGGACAGGGCGCAATCAGCCCCAGCATTTT.

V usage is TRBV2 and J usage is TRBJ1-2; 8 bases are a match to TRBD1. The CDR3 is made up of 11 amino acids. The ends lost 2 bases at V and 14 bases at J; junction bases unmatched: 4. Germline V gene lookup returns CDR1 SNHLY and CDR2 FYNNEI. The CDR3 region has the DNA TGTGCCAGCAGTGAAACGACAGGGGAAACCTTC. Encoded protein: CASSETTGETF.

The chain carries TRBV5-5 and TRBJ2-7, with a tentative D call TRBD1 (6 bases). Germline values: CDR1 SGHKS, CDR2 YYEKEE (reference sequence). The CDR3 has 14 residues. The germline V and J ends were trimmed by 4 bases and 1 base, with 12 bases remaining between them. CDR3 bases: TGTGCCAGCAGCCCAGGGGATAGGTCCTACGAGCAGTACTTC. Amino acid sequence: CASSPGDRSYEQYF.

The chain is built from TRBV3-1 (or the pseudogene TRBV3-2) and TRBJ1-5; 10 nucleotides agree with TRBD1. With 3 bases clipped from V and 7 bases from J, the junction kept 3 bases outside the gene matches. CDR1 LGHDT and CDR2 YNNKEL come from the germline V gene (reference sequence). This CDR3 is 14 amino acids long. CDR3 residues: CASSHGTGEQPQHF. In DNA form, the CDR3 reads TGTGCCAGCAGCCATGGGACAGGGGAACAGCCCCAGCATTTT.

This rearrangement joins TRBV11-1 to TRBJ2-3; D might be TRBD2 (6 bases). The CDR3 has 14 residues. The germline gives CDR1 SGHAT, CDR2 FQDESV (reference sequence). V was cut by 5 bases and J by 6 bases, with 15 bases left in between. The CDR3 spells CASSPGGTADTQYF. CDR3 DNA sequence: TGTGCCAGCAGCCCTGGCGGGACCGCGGATACGCAGTATTTT.

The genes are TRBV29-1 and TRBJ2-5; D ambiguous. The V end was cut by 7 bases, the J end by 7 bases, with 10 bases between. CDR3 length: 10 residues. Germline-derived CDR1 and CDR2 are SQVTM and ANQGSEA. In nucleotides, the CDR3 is TGCAGCGGCCAGGCTGGGACCCAGTACTTC. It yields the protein CSGQAGTQYF.